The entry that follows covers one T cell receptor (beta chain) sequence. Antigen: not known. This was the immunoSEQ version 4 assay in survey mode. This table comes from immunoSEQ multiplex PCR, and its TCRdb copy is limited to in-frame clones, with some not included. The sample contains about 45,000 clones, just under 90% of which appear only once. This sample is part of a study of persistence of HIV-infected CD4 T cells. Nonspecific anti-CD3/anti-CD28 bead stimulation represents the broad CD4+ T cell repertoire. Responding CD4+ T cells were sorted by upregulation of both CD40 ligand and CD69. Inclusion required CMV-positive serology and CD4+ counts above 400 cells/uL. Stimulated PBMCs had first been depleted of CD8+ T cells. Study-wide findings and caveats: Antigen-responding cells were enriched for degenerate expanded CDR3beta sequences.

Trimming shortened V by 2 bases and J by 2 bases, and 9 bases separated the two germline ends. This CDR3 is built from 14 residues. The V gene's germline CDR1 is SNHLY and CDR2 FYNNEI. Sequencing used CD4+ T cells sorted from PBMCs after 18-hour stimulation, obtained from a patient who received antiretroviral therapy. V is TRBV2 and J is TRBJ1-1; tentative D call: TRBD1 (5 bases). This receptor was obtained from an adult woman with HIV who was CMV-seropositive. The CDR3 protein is CASSEYDRNTEAFF. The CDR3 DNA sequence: TGTGCCAGCAGTGAATACGACAGAAACACTGAAGCTTTCTTT.